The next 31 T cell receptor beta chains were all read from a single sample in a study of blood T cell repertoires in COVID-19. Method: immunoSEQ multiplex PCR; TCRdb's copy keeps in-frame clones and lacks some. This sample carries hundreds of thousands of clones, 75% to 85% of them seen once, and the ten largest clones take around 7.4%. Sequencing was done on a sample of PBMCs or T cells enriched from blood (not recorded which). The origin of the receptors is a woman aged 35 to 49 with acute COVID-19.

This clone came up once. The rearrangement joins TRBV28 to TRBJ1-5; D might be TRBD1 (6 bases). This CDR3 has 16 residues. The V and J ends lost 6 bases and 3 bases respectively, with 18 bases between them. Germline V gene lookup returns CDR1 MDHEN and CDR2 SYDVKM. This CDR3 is CASSLKGHRHNQPQHF. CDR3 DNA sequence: TGTGCCAGCAGCTTAAAGGGACACCGACACAATCAGCCCCAGCATTTT.

This CDR3 reads CASSLARSLGNQPQHF. The CDR3 DNA reads as TGTGCCAGCAGTTTGGCCAGGTCCCTTGGCAATCAGCCCCAGCATTTT. The V gene is TRBV28, the J gene TRBJ1-5, with D unresolved. The CDR3 consists of 16 residues. Deletions cut 3 bases from V and 2 bases from J, with 14 bases between. Germline V gene sequence: CDR1 MDHEN, CDR2 SYDVKM.

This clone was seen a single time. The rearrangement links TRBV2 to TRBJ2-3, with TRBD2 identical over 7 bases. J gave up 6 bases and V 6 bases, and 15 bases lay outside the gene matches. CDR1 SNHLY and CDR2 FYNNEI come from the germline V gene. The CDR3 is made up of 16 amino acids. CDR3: CASRGTLAGRRDTQYF. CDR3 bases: TGTGCCAGCAGAGGTACATTAGCGGGTCGGCGGGATACGCAGTATTTT.

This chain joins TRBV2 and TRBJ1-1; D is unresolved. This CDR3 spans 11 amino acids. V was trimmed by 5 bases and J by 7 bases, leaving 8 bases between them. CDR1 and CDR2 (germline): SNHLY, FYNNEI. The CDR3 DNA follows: TGTGCCAGCAGTACTGACATTGAAGCTTTCTTT. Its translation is CASSTDIEAFF.

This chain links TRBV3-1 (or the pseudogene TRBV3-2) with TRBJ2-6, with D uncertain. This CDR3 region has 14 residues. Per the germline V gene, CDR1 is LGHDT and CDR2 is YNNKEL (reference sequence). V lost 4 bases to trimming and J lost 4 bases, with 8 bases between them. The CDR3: CASSPTKGANVLTF. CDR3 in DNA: TGTGCCAGCAGCCCCACAAAAGGGGCCAACGTCCTGACTTTC.

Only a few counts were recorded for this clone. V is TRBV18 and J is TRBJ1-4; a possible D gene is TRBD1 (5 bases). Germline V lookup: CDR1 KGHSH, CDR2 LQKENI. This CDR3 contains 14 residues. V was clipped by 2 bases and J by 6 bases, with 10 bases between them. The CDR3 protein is CASSPGGTDEKLFF. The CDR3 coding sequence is TGTGCCAGCTCACCAGGGGGGACGGATGAAAAACTGTTTTTT. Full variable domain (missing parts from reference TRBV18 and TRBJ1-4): NAGVMQNPRHLVRRRGQEARLRCSPMKGHSHVYWYRQLPEEGLKFMVYLQKENIIDESGMPKERFSAEFPKEGPSILRIQQVVRGDSAAYFCASSPGGTDEKLFFGSGTQLSVL.

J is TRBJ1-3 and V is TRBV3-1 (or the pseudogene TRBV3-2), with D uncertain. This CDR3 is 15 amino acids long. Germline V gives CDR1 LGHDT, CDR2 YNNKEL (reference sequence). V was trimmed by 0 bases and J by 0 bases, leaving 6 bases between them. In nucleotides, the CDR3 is TGTGCCAGCAGCCAAGATGCCAGCTCTGGAAACACCATATATTTT. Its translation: CASSQDASSGNTIYF.

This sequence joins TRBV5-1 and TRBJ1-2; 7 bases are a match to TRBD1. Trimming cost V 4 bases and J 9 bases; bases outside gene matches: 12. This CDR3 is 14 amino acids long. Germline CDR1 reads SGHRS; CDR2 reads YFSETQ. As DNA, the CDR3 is TGCGCCAGCAGCGCAGGACAGGACTATGATAGCTACACCTTC. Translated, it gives CASSAGQDYDSYTF.

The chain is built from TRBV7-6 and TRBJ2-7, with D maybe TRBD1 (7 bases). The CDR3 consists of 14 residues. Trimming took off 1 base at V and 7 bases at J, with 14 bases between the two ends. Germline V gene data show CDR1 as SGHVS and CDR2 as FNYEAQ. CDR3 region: CASSLGPRGEEQYF. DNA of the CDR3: TGTGCCAGCAGCTTAGGTCCCAGGGGGGAGGAGCAGTACTTC.

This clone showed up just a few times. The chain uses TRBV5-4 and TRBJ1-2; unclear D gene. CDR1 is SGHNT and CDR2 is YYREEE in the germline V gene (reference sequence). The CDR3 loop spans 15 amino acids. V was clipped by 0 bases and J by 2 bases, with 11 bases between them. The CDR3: CASSLDPTANYGYTF. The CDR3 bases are TGTGCCAGCAGCTTGGACCCGACTGCCAACTATGGCTACACCTTC.

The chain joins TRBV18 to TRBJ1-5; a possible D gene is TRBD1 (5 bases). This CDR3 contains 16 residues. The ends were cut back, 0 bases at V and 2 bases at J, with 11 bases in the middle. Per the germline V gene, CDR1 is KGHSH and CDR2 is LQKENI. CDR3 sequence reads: CASSPPPVQGNQPQHF. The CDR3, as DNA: TGTGCCAGCTCACCACCGCCCGTACAGGGCAATCAGCCCCAGCATTTT. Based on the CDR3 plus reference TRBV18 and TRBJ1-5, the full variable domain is NAGVMQNPRHLVRRRGQEARLRCSPMKGHSHVYWYRQLPEEGLKFMVYLQKENIIDESGMPKERFSAEFPKEGPSILRIQQVVRGDSAAYFCASSPPPVQGNQPQHFGDGTRLSIL.

The CDR3 DNA sequence: TGTGCCAGTAGTAAGACGGGAGGAGAGACAGATACGCAGTATTTT. It encodes CASSKTGGETDTQYF. The V call is TRBV19, the J call TRBJ2-3; TRBD2 aligns across 7 bases. The length of the CDR3 is 15 residues. J was trimmed by 3 bases and V by 4 bases; bases with no gene match: 7. Germline assignment: CDR1 LNHDA and CDR2 SQIVND (reference sequence).

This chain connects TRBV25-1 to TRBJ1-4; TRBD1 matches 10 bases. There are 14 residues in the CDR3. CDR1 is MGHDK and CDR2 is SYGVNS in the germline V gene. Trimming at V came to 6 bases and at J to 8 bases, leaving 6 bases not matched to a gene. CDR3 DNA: TGTGCCAGCAGGACAGGGGGCATAGGAGAAAAACTGTTTTTT. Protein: CASRTGGIGEKLFF.

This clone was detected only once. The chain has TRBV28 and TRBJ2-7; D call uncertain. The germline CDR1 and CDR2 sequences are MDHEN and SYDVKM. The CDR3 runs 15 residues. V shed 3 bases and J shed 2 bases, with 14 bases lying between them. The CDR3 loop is CASSLTTQWAYEQYF. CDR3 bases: TGTGCCAGCAGTTTGACAACCCAATGGGCCTACGAGCAGTACTTC.

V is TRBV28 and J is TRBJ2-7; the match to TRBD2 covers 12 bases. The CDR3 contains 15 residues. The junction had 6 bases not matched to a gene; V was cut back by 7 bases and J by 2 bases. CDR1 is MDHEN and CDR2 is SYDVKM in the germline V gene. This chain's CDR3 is CASTPGLAGPYEQYF. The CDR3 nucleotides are TGTGCCAGCACCCCAGGACTAGCGGGACCCTACGAGCAGTACTTC.

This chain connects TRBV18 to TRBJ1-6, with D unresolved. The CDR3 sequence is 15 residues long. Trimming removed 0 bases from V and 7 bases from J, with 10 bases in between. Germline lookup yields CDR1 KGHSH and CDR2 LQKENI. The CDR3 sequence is CASSPPWQRNSPLHF. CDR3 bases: TGTGCCAGCTCACCACCGTGGCAGAGGAATTCACCCCTCCACTTT.

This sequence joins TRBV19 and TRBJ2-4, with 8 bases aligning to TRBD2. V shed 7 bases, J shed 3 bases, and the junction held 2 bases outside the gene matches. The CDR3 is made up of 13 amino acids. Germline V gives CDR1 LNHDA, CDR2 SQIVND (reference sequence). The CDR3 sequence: CASITSGKNIQYF. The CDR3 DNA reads TGTGCCAGTATTACTAGCGGCAAAAACATTCAGTACTTC. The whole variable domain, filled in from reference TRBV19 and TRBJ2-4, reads DGGITQSPKYLFRKEGQNVTLSCEQNLNHDAMYWYRQDPGQGLRLIYYSQIVNDFQKGDIAEGYSVSREKKESFPLTVTSAQKNPTAFYLCASITSGKNIQYFGAGTRLSVL.

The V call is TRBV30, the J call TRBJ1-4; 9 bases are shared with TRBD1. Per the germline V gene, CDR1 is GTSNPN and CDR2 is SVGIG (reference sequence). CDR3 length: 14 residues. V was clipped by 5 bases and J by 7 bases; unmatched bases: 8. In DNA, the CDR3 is TGTGCCTGGGGGCTACAGGGGGCGCGTGAAAAACTGTTTTTT. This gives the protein CAWGLQGAREKLFF. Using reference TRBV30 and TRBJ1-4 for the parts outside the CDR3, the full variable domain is SQTIHQWPATLVQPVGSPLSLECTVEGTSNPNLYWYRQAAGRGLQLLFYSVGIGQISSEVPQNLSASRPQDRQFILSSKKLLLSDSGFYLCAWGLQGAREKLFFGSGTQLSVL.

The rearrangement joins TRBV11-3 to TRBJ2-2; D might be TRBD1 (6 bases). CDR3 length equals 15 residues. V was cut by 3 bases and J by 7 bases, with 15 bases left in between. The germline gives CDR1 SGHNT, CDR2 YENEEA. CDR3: CASSFNHRVGGELFF. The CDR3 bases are TGTGCCAGCAGCTTCAATCACAGGGTGGGCGGGGAGCTGTTTTTT.

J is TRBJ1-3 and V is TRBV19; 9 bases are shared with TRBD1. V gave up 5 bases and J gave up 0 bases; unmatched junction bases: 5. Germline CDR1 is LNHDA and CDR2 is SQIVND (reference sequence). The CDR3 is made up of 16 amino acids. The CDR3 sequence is CASSSTGGISGNTIYF. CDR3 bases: TGTGCCAGTAGTTCGACAGGGGGTATCTCTGGAAACACCATATATTTT. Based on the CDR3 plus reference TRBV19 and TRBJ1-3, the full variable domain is DGGITQSPKYLFRKEGQNVTLSCEQNLNHDAMYWYRQDPGQGLRLIYYSQIVNDFQKGDIAEGYSVSREKKESFPLTVTSAQKNPTAFYLCASSSTGGISGNTIYFGEGSWLTVV.

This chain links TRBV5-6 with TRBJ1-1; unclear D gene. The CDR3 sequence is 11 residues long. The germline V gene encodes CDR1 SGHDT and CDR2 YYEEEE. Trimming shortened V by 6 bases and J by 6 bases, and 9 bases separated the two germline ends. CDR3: CASNREAEAFF. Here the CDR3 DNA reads TGTGCCAGCAATCGGGAAGCTGAAGCTTTCTTT.

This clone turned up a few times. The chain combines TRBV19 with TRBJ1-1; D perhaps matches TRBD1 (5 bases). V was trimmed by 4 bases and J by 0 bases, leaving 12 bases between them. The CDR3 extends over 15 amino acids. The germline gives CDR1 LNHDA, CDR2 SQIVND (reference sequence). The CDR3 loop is CASSNSGGVNTEAFF. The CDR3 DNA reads TGTGCCAGTAGTAATTCTGGGGGGGTGAACACTGAAGCTTTCTTT.

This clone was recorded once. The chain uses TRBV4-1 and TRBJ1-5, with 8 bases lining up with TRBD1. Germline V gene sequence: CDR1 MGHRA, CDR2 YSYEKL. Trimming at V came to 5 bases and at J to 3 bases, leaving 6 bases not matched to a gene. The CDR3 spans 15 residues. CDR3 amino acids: CASSSTGDPNQPQHF. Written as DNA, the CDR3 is TGCGCCAGCAGCTCGACAGGGGACCCCAATCAGCCCCAGCATTTT.

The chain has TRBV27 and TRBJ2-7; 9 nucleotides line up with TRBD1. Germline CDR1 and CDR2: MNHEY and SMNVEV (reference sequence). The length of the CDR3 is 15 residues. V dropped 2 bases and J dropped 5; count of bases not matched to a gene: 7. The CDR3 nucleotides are TGTGCCAGCAGTTTAAGGACAGGGGTTGATCACGAGCAGTACTTC. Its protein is CASSLRTGVDHEQYF.

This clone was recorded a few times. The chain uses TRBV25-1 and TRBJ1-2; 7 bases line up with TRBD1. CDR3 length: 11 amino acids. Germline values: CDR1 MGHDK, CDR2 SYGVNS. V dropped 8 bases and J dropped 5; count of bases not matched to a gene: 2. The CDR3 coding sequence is TGTGCCAGCGGGACAGCTTATGGCTACACCTTC. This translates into CASGTAYGYTF.

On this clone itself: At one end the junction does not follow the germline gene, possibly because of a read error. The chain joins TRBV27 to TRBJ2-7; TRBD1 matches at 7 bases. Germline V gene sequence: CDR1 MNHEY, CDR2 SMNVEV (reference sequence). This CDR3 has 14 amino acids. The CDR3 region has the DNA TGTGCCAGCCGTTTGACAGGGTCCTCCTACGAGCAGTACTTC. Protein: CASRLTGSSYEQYF.

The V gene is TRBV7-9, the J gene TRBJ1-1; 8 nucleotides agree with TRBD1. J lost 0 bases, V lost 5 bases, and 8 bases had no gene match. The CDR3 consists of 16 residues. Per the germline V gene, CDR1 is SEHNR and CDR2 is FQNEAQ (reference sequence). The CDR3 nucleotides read TGTGCCAGCAGCCTGGACAGGGTAGCGGTGAACACTGAAGCTTTCTTT. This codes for CASSLDRVAVNTEAFF.

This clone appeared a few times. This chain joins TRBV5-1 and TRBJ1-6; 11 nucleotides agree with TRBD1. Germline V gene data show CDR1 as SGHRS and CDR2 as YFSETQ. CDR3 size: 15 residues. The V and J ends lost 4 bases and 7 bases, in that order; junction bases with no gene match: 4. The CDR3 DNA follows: TGCGCCAGCAGCCCGGGACAGGGGGGAAATTCACCCCTCCACTTT. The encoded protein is CASSPGQGGNSPLHF.

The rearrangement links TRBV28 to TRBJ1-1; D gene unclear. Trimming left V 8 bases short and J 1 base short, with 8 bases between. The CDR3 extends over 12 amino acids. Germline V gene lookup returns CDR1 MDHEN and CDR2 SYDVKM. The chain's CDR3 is CASDTWNTEAFF. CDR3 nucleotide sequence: TGTGCCAGCGATACTTGGAACACTGAAGCTTTCTTT.

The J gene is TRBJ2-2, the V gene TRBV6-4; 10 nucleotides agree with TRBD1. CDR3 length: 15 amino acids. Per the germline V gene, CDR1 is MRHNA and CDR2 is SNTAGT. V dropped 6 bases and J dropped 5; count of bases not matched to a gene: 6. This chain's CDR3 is CASRRPGQGTGELFF. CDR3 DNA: TGTGCCAGCAGACGCCCGGGACAGGGGACCGGGGAGCTGTTTTTT.

The CDR3 is CASSGQGYGYTF. CDR3 coding DNA: TGTGCCAGCAGTGGACAGGGATACGGCTACACCTTC. This sequence joins TRBV6-2 or TRBV6-3 and TRBJ1-2; 8 bases agree with TRBD1. The CDR3 consists of 12 residues. The J segment lost 8 bases and the V segment lost 5 bases, leaving 4 bases of the junction unmatched. Germline assignment: CDR1 MNHEY and CDR2 SVGEGT.